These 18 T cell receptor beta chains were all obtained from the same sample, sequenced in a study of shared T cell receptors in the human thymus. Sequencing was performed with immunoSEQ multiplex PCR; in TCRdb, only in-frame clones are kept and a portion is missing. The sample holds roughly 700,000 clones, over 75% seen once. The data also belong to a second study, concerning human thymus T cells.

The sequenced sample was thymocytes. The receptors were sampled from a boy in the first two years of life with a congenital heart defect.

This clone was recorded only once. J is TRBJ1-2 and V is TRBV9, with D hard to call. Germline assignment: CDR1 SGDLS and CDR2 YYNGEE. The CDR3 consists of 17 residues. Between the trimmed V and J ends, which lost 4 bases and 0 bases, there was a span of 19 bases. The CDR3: CASSTRPEGEANYGYTF. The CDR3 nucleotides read TGTGCCAGCAGCACGCGCCCCGAGGGTGAAGCTAACTATGGCTACACCTTC.

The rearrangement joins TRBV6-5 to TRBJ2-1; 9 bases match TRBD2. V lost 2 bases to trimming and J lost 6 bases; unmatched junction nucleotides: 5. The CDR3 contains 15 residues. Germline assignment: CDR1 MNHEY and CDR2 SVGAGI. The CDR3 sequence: CASSYRREGRNEQFF. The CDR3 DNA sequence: TGTGCCAGCAGTTACAGGCGGGAGGGCCGCAATGAGCAGTTCTTC.

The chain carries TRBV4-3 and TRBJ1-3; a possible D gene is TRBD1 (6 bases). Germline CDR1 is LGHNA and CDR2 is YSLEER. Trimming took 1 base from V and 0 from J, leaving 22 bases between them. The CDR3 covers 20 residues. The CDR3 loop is CASSQGVLRGALPSGNTIYF. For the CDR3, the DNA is TGCGCCAGCAGCCAAGGGGTTTTGCGGGGGGCTCTACCCTCTGGAAACACCATATATTTT.

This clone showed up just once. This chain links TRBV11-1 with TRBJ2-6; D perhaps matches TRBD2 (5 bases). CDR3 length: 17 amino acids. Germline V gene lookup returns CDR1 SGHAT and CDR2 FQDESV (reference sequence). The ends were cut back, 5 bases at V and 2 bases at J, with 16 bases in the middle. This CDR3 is CASSPLGDFAGANVLTF. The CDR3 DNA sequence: TGTGCCAGCAGCCCCCTCGGGGATTTCGCTGGGGCCAACGTCCTGACTTTC.

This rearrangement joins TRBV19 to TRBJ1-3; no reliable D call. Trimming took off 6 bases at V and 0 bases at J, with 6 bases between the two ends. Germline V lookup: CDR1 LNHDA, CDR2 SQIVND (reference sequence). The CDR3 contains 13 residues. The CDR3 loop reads CASSSSSGNTIYF. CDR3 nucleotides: TGTGCCAGTAGCTCTAGCTCTGGAAACACCATATATTTT.

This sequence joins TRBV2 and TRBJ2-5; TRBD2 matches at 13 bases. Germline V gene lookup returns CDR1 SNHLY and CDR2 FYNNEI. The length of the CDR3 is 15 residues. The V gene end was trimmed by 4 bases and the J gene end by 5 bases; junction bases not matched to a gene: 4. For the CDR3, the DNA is TGTGCCAGCAGTGGGACTAGCGGGAGTTGGGAGACCCAGTACTTC. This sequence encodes CASSGTSGSWETQYF.

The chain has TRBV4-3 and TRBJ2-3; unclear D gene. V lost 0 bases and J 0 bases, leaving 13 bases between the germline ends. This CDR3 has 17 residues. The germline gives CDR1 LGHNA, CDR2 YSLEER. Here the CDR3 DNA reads TGCGCCAGCAGCCAAGAACCCGGAGATCCTAGCACAGATACGCAGTATTTT. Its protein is CASSQEPGDPSTDTQYF.

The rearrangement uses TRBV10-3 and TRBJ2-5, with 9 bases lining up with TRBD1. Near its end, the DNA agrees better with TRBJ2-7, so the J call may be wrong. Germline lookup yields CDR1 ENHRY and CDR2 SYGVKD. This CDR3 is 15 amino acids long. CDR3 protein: CAIRWDRAPLYEQYF. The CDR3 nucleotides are TGTGCCATCAGATGGGACAGGGCCCCTCTCTACGAGCAGTACTTC.

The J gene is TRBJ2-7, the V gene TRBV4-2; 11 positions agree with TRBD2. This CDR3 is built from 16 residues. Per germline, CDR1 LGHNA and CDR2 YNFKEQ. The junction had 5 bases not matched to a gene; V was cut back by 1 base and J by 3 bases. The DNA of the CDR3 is TGTGCCAGCAGCCAAGCAATAGCGGGAGGGGTCTACGAGCAGTACTTC. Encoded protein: CASSQAIAGGVYEQYF.

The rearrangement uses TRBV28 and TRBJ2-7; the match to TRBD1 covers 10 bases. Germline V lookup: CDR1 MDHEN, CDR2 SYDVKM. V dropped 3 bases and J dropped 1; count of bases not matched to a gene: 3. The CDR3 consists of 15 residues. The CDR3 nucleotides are TGTGCCAGCAGTTTCGGGACAGGGGAGTCCTACGAGCAGTACTTC. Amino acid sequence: CASSFGTGESYEQYF. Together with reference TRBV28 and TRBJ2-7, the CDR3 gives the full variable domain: DVKVTQSSRYLVKRTGEKVFLECVQDMDHENMFWYRQDPGLGLRLIYFSYDVKMKEKGDIPEGYSVSREKKERFSLILESASTNQTSMYLCASSFGTGESYEQYFGPGTRLTVT.

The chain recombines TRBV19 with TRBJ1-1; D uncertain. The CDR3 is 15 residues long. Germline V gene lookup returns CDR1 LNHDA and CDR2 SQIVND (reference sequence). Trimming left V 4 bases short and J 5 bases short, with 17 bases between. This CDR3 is CASSTRAPDPTEAFF. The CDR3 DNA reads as TGTGCCAGTAGTACGAGGGCCCCAGACCCTACTGAAGCTTTCTTT.

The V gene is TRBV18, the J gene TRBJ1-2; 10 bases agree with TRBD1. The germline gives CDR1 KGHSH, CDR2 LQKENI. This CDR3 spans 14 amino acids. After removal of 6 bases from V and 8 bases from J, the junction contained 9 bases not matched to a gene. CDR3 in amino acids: CASSHRQGAWGYTF. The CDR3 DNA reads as TGTGCCAGCTCGCATCGACAGGGGGCGTGGGGCTACACCTTC.

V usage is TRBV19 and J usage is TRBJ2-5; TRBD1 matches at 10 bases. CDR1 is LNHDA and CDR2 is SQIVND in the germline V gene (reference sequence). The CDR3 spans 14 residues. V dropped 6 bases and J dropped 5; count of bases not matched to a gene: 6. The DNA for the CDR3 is TGTGCCAGTAGCAACGGACAGGGGGAGGAGACCCAGTACTTC. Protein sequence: CASSNGQGEETQYF.

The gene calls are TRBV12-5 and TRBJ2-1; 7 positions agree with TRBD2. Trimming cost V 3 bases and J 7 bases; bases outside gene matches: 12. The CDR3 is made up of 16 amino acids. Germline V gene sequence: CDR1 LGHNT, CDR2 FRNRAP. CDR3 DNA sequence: TGTGCTAGTGGTTTATTAGGTGCTTCTAGCGGAAATGAGCAGTTCTTC. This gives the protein CASGLLGASSGNEQFF.

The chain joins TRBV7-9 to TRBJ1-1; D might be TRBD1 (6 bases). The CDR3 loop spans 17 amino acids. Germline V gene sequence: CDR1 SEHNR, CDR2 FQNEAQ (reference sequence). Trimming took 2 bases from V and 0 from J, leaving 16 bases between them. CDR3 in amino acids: CASSLPDSGAMNTEAFF. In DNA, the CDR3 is TGTGCCAGCAGCTTACCGGACAGCGGGGCGATGAACACTGAAGCTTTCTTT.

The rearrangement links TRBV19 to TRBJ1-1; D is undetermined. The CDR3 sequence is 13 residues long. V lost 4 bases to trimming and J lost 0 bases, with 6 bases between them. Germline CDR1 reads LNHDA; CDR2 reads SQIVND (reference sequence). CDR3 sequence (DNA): TGTGCCAGTAGTACTCAGATGAACACTGAAGCTTTCTTT. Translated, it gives CASSTQMNTEAFF.

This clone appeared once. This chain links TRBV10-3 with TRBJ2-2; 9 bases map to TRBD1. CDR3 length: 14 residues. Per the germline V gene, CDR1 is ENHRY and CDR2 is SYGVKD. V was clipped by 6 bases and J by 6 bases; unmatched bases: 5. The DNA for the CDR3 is TGTGCCATCAGACCGGGACAGGGCGCCGGGGAGCTGTTTTTT. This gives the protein CAIRPGQGAGELFF.

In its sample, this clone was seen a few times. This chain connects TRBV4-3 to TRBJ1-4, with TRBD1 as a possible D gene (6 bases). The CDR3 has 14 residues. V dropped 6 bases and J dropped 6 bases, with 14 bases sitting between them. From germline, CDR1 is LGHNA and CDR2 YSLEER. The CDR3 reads CASRNRDGDEKLFF. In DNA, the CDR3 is TGCGCCAGCAGAAACAGGGACGGGGATGAAAAACTGTTTTTT.